This TCR beta chain comes out of a study of identifying expanded T cells in peripheral blood. Study-wide findings and caveats: Over approximately two and four weeks, about 15 and 19 clones changed, versus 1.2 between replicates. Clone count variance between roughly two-week samples rose with total template count.

TCRdb's copy holds only in-frame clones and misses some; the assay was immunoSEQ multiplex PCR. The sample holds 100,000 to 150,000 clones, 75% to 90% seen once. V lost 6 bases and J 6 bases, leaving 20 bases between the germline ends. The CDR3 loop spans 15 amino acids. The V gene's germline CDR1 is SGHTA and CDR2 FQGNSA. Worth noting for this clone: Its antigen remains unidentified.

Healthy donors had no documented immune events, such as infections, while sampled. Sequencing was done on a sample of blood. The sequence was obtained from a person aged 18 to 70 in good health. The chain couples TRBV7-2 to TRBJ1-1; D may be TRBD1 (6 bases). CDR3 protein: CASSGQTLYGAEAFF. CDR3 in DNA: TGTGCCAGCAGTGGACAGACACTTTACGGGGCTGAAGCTTTCTTT.